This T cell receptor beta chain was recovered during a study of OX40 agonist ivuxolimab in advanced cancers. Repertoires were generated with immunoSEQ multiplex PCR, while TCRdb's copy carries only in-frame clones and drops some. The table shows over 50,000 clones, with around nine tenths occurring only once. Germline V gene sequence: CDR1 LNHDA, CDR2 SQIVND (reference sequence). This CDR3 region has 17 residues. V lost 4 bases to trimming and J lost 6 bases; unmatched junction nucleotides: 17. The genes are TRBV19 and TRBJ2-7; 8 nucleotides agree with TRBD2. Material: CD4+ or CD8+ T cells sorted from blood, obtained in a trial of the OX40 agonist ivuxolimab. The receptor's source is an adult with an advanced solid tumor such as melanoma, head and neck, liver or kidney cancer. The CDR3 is CASSTTSGENHGGEQYF. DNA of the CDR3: TGTGCCAGTAGTACAACTAGCGGAGAGAATCACGGCGGCGAGCAGTACTTC.